Given below is one TCR beta chain in context. This clonotype was seen at least ten times. Its antigen is currently not known. Base-call qualities are not available, and no considerably larger clone is one nucleotide away. The entry originates in a study of regulatory T cells in long-lasting Graves disease (dated by TCRdb to the early 2020s). As for the study more broadly: Antithyroid drugs had been taken for less than 3 months by newly diagnosed Graves' disease patients. A total of about 35 samples underwent TCR sequencing: around 13 from persistent and around 20 from newly diagnosed Graves' disease patients. The study took place in China and was registered as a clinical trial. Persistent Graves' disease patients were compared with newly diagnosed Graves' disease patients by peripheral blood TCR sequencing and RNA sequencing. Beyond this particular receptor, the publication reports: The study examined only peripheral blood because the primary lesion, thyroid tissue, could not be accessed. Persistent Graves' disease patients showed lower TCR Shannon entropy and fewer highly expanded clones than newly diagnosed patients, suggesting clonal expansion. Sequencing and analysis were restricted to the TCR beta chain. Persistent patients shared more public clonotypes among themselves (around 3,000) than newly diagnosed patients did (over 950). Preferential use of TRBV28, TRBJ1-2 and TRBJ2-5 was observed in persistent disease, whereas TRBV20-1 and TRBJ2-1 were favored in newly diagnosed disease. As a limitation, the authors acknowledged that the small sample size may reduce accuracy.

Library generation was performed with multiplex PCR. The sequencing machine was an Illumina HiSeq 4000. TCR beta libraries were built with iRepertoire HTBI primers and Arm-PCR amplification of CDR3 regions. Before sequencing, the PCR products went through gel purification. The original pipeline was this. A total of 60 to 80 TRBV and approximately 13 TRBJ segments were identified across samples and were used for gene usage analysis of CDR3 amino acid clonotypes. COPE and FqMerger were used to merge filtered high-quality paired reads into contigs. BLAST was used to align contigs to IMGT TRBV, TRBD and TRBJ reference genes, with CDR3 defined following IMGT. Any clonotype with a frequency above 0.1% was classified as a highly expanded clone. Repertoire diversity was measured by Shannon entropy, and V-J evenness by the Gini coefficient. A clonotype found in more than one individual was treated as public. The public reads were quality trimmed at Q25 with fastp and then assembled into clones with MiXCR by TCRdb, keeping productive beta chains. Rows are unified per CDR3 protein, each entry keeping the most common DNA and genes. Here the V and J calls rest on TCRdb's processing, not on the authors' analysis. For this sample the table gives about 620,000 distinct CDR3 sequences, of which about 15% were detected only once. The ten largest clones add up to roughly 18% of the sample.

This specimen's time point label, interpreted: newly diagnosed GD, antithyroid drugs for less than 3 months. For both TCR sequencing and RNA sequencing, RNA was extracted from PBMCs using TRIzol. The diagnosis of Graves' disease was made according to American Thyroid Association guidelines. Patients were recruited from an endocrinology department in Xi'an, China. From each patient, approximately 10 milliliters of peripheral blood was collected into an EDTA anticoagulant tube. Ficoll Paque Plus density gradient separation was used to isolate PBMCs, and no additional T cell sorting was done. An Agilent 2100 Bioanalyzer and agarose gel were used to assess RNA quality, and a NanoDrop 2000 was used to measure RNA concentration. V and J are truncated by 2 bases and 0 bases respectively, leaving an intervening sequence of 5 bases. Counted from cysteine to phenylalanine, this CDR3 has 13 amino acids. Only the CDR3 part of the read is kept: 39 bases, read in frame from the first base. CDR1 and CDR2 were assigned from the germline V gene (reference sequence) as DFQATT and SNEGSKA.

These data also formed part of another study, on T cells in Graves' hyperthyroidism and ophthalmopathy. Looking at the second paper: Graves' hyperthyroidism was defined as stable when no progression to ophthalmopathy occurred over 18 months of follow-up. The hyperthyroidism patients were between 18 and 65 years old and newly diagnosed, with a disease duration of less than 2 months. The study excluded patients with uncontrolled infections, other autoimmune diseases, pregnancy or lactation. Clinical symptoms, serum thyroxine and TRAb, thyroid ultrasound, and orbital computed tomography formed the basis for the diagnoses. For the first round of RT-PCR on the TCR CDR3, the HTBI primer set was used together with the Qiagen OneStep RT-PCR kit. Most expanded thyroid clonotypes (frequency above 0.001) were also detected in blood, a finding suggesting that blood repertoires may reflect thyroid immune responses. In cross-validation, a model built on a 13 V-J signature told ophthalmopathy apart from stable hyperthyroidism with less than 90% sensitivity and around 83% specificity, and in testing the same model reached 80%/75%. In validation, the model predicted progression to ophthalmopathy with approximately 71% sensitivity and about 72% specificity, a median of approximately 6.7 months before onset. To identify TCR V-J signatures that set the groups apart, the researchers used a discovery cohort of 100 patients, made up of fewer than 50 with Graves' ophthalmopathy and 55 to 65 with stable Graves' hyperthyroidism. Prospective prediction of ophthalmopathy was tested in an independent validation cohort consisting of 18 to 20 hyperthyroidism patients and some 15 patients who later progressed to ophthalmopathy. For training and testing, the 100 or so patients in the discovery cohort were randomly divided in a 7:3 ratio. The study also compared thyroid tissue and blood T-cell repertoires from over 5 Graves' hyperthyroidism patients. Following sampling, methimazole starting at 30 mg daily was given to hyperthyroidism patients, and high-dose intravenous methylprednisolone was given to ophthalmopathy patients. The libraries were constructed in a second round of multiplex PCR and then size-selected and purified. Sequencing of the libraries was done on an Illumina HiSeq2000 using paired-end 100 bp reads. SOAPnuke was used to process the raw data, removing reads that contained adapters or uncalled bases, had a mean Phred below 15, or lacked an exact match to the constant primer or identifier. High-quality paired reads were merged with COPE v1.2.5, and unique nucleotide sequences were defined as clonotypes. Clonotypes were aligned to IMGT TRBV, TRBD and TRBJ reference segments using MiTCR v1.1. The analysis was restricted to V-J combinations with a frequency above 0.0001, which together covered 99% to 99.2% of the repertoires. The TCS score was defined as the ratio of F50 (clonal expansion) to E x V (chaos), calculated using BLOSUM62-based TCRdist between CDR3 peptides within each V-J. Welch's t-statistics and random forest reduced several hundred V-J features to roughly 13, which were used in a naive Bayes classifier (R e1071). No statistical method was used to fix the sample size in advance, and group allocation was not hidden from the investigators. The paper describes TCR Vbeta CDR3 sequencing of around 130 peripheral blood samples, made up of 43 ophthalmopathy patients, around 78 hyperthyroidism patients and some 17 progressor patients.

The specimen comprised peripheral blood mononuclear cells (PBMCs), sampled at new diagnosis, from a patient treated with antithyroid drugs. The receptor was isolated from a woman aged 25 to 39 with Graves disease. Donor details come from another sample of the same person, matched by shared clones. This chain is built from TRBV20-1 and TRBJ1-5; the D gene identity is not certain. The CDR3: CSARQDSNQPQHF. DNA sequence: TGCAGTGCTAGACAAGATAGCAATCAGCCCCAGCATTTT.